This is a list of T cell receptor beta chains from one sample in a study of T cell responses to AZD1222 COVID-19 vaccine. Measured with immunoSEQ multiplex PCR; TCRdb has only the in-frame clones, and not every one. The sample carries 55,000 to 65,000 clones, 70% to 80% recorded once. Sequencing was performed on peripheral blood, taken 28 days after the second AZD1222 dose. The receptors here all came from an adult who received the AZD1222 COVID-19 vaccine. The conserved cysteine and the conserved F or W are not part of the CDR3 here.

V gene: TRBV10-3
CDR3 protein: AISGVSLAPSGYT

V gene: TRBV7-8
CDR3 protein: ASSASTGGGFGSPLH

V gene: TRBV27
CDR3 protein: ASSPQRGTNTGELF

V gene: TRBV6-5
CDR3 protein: ASDPDRNQPQH

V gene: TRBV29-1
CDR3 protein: SVRQANLGNEQF

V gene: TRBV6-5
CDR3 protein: ASSIRSLEGQH

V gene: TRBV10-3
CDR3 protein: AISGASGGTDTQY

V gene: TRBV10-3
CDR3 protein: AIRRTSGMTDTQY

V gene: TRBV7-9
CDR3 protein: ASSPPGRLSGANVLT

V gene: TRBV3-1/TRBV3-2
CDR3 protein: ASSPDSGQETQY

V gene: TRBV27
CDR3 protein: ASSFRQDNEKLF

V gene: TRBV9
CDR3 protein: ASSLGQTNNEQF

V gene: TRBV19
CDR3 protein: ASTTSGPWTGGQPQH

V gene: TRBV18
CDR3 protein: ASSPGGQGNGYT

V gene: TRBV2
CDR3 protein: ASTSGQGGNEQF

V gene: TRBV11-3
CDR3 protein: ASSPSGMNEQF

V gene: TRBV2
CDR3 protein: ASRGTEQPYGYT

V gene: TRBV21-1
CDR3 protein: ASSFCHRNIEMNTEAF

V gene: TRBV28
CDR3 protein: ASSLAQGNTEAF

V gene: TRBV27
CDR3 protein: ASSRLPGASGNTIY

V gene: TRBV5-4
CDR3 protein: ASNYQGVSGYT

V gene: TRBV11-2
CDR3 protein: ASSLMDEQF

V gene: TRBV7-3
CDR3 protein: ASSTGTSGRGETQY

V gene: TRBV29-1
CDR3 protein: SVEGRAFGQPQH

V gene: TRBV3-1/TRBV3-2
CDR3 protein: ASSHAQGAGSPLH

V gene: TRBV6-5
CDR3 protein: ASSYERANSPLH

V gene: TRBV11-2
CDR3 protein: ASSLVFSPKNIQY

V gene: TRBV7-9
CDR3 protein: ASSFGTGDGYT

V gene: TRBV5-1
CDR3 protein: ASTESASGNTIY

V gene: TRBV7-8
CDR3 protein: ALRDRDAGYT

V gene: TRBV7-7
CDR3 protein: ASSLALGEKLF

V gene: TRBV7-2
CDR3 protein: ASSLDGRGQETQY

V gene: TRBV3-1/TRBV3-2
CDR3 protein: ASSQDKALKETQY

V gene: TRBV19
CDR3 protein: ASSILGQGRTEAF

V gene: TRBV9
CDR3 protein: ASSARTGGGGDTQY

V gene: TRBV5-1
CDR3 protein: ASTRDSQGEELF

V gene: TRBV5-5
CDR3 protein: ASSFQLNTEAF

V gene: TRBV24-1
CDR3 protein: ATSDLLGQGGDEQF

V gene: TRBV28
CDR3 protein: ASSFPREYGAQY

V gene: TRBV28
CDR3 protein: ASTLSGGANGYT

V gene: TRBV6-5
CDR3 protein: ASKPGQHSYEQY

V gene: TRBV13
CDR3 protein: ASSLRTGALNTEAF

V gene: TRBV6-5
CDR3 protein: ASRGTSGNQPQH

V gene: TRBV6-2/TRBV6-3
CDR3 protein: ASSLREEGGPGDTQY

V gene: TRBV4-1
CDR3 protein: ASSQEGLYSNQPQH

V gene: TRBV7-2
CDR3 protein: ASSLAHGSNYGYT

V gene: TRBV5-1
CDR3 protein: ASSFEESEQF

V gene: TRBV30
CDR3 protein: AWSAGNQPQH

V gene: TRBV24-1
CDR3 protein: ATSERGYTDTQY

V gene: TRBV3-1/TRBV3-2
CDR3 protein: ASSQDRGPNLNTGELF

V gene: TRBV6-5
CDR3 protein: ASSYSAQGDTEAF

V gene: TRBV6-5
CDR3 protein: ASSYFPTDTQY

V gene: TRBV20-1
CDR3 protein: SASETANPNQPQH

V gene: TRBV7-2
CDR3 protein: ASSLGWEETQY

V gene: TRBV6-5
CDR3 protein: ASSDGTGFRTEAF